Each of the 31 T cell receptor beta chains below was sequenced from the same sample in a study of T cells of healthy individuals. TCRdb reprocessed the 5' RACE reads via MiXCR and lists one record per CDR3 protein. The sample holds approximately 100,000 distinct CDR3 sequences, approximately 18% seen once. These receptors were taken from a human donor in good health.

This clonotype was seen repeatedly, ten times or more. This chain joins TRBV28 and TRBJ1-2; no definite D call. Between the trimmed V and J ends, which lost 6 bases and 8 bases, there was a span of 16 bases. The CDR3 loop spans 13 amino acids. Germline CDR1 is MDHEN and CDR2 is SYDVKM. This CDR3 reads CASSIRRKAGYTF. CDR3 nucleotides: TGTGCCAGCAGCATACGGCGAAAAGCGGGCTACACCTTC.

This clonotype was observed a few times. In DNA form, the CDR3 reads TGCGCCAGCAGCTTGTTAGACAGGACGATCTACGAGCAGTACTTC. Protein: CASSLLDRTIYEQYF. The V gene is TRBV5-1, the J gene TRBJ2-7, with a tentative D call TRBD1 (6 bases). Germline V gives CDR1 SGHRS, CDR2 YFSETQ. The CDR3 has 15 amino acids. Trimming took off 1 base at V and 3 bases at J, with 14 bases between the two ends.

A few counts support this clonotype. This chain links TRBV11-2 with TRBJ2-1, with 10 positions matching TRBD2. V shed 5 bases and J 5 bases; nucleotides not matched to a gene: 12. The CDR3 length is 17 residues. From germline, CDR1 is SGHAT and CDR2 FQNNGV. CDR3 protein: CASSLLTSGDADNEQFF. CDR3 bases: TGTGCCAGCAGCCTCCTAACTAGCGGGGATGCAGACAATGAGCAGTTCTTC. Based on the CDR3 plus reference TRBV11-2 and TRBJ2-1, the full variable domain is EAGVAQSPRYKIIEKRQSVAFWCNPISGHATLYWYQQILGQGPKLLIQFQNNGVVDDSQLPKDRFSAERLKGVDSTLKIQPAKLEDSAVYLCASSLLTSGDADNEQFFGPGTRLTVL.

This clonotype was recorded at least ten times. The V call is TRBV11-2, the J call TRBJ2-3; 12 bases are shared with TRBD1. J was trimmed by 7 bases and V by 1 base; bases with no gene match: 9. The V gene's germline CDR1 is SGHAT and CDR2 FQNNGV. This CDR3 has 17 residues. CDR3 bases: TGTGCCAGCAGCTTAGGATCCGGGACAGGGGGCGCGAATACGCAGTATTTT. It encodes CASSLGSGTGGANTQYF.

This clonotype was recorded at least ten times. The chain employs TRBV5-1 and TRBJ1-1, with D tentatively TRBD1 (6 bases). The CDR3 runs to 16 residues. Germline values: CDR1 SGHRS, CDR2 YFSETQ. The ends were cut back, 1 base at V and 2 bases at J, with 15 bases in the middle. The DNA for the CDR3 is TGCGCCAGCAGCTTGTACCGGACAGTCACCAACACTGAAGCTTTCTTT. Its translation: CASSLYRTVTNTEAFF. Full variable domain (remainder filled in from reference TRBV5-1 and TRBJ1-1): KAGVTQTPRYLIKTRGQQVTLSCSPISGHRSVSWYQQTPGQGLQFLFEYFSETQRNKGNFPGRFSGRQFSNSRSEMNVSTLELGDSALYLCASSLYRTVTNTEAFFGQGTRLTVV.

CDR3 loop: CASSERVTSTDTQYF. DNA for the CDR3: TGTGCCAGCAGTGAGAGGGTGACTAGCACAGATACGCAGTATTTT. The chain joins TRBV2 to TRBJ2-3; tentative D call: TRBD2 (5 bases). With 3 bases removed from V and 0 bases from J, the gap between germline ends came to 10 bases. Germline V CDR1 and CDR2: SNHLY, FYNNEI. The CDR3 runs to 15 residues.

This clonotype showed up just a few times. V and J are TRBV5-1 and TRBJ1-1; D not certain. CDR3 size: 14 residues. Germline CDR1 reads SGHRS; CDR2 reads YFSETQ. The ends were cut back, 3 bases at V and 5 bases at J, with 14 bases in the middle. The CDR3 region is CASSSTLPGTEAFF. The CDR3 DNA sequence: TGCGCCAGCAGCTCGACGCTGCCGGGGACTGAAGCTTTCTTT.

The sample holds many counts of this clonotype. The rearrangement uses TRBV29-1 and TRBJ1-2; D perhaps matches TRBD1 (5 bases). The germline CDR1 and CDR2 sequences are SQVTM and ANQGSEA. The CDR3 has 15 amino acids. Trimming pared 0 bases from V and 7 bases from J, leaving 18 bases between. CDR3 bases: TGCAGCGTTGAAGAGCTAGGTGTTGGGGGATCTGGCTACACCTTC. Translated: CSVEELGVGGSGYTF.

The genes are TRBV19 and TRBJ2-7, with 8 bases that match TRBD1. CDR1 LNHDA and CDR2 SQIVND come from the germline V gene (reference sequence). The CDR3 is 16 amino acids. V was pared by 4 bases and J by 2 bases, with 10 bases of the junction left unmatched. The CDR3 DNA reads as TGTGCCAGTAGTACCCGACAGGGGAGGCGCCCCTACGAGCAGTACTTC. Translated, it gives CASSTRQGRRPYEQYF.

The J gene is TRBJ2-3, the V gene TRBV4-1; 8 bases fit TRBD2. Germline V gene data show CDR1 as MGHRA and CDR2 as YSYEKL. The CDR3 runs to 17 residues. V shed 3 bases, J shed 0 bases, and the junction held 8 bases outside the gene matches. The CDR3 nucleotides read TGCGCCAGCAGCCAGGTTCTAGCGGGCCCCAGCACAGATACGCAGTATTTT. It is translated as CASSQVLAGPSTDTQYF.

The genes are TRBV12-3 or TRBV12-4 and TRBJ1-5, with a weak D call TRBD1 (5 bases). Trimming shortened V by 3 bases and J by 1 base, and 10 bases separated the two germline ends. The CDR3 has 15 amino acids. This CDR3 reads CASSLTERSNQPQHF. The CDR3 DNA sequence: TGTGCCAGCAGTTTGACAGAAAGGAGCAATCAGCCCCAGCATTTT.

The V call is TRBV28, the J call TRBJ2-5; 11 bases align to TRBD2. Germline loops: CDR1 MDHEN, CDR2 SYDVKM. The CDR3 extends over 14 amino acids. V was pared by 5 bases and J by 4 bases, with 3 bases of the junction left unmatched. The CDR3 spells CASSLAGGLETQYF. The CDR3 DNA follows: TGTGCCAGCAGTCTAGCGGGGGGTCTAGAGACCCAGTACTTC.

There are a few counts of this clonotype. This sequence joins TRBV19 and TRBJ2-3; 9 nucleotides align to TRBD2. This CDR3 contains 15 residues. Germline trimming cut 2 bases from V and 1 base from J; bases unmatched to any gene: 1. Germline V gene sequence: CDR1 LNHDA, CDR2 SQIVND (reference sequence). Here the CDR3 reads CASSIIAGGTDTQYF. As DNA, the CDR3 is TGTGCCAGTAGTATAATAGCGGGGGGCACAGATACGCAGTATTTT.

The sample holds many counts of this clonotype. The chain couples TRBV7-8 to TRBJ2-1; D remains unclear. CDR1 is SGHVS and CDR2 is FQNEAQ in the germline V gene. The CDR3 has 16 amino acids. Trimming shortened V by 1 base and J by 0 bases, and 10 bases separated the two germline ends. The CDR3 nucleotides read TGTGCCAGCAGCTTAGTGGCAGGAGACTCCTACAATGAGCAGTTCTTC. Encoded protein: CASSLVAGDSYNEQFF.

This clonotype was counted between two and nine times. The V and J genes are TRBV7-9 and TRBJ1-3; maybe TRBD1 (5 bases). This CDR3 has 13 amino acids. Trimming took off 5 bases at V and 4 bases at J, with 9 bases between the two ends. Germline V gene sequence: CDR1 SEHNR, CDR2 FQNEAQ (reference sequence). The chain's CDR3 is CASSLDRGNTIYF. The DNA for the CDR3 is TGTGCCAGCAGCCTCGACAGAGGAAACACCATATATTTT. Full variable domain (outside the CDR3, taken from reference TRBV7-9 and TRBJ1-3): DTGVSQNPRHKITKRGQNVTFRCDPISEHNRLYWYRQTLGQGPEFLTYFQNEAQLEKSRLLSDRFSAERPKGSFSTLEIQRTEQGDSAMYLCASSLDRGNTIYFGEGSWLTVV.

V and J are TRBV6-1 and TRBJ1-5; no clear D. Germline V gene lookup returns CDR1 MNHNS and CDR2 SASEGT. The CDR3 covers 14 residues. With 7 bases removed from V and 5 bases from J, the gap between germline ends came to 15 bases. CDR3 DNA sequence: TGTGCCAGCATCGCGACGGCCCAGGATCAGCCCCAGCATTTT. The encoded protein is CASIATAQDQPQHF.

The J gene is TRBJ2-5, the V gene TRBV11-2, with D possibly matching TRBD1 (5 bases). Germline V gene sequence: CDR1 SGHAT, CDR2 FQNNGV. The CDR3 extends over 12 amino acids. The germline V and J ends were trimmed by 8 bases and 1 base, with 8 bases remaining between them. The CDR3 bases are TGTGCCAGCTGCAGGGCCCAAGAGACCCAGTACTTC. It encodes CASCRAQETQYF.

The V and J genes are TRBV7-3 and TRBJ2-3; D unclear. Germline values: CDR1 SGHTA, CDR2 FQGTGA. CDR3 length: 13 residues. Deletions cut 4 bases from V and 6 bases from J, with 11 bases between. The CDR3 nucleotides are TGTGCCAGCAGCTCACCAGCTGGGGATACGCAGTATTTT. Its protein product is CASSSPAGDTQYF.

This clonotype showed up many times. This CDR3 reads CASSQIGGSYEQYF. The DNA for the CDR3 is TGTGCCAGCAGCCAAATAGGGGGGTCCTACGAGCAGTACTTC. This chain joins TRBV3-1 and TRBJ2-7, with D possibly called TRBD1 or TRBD2 (6 bases each). Germline lookup yields CDR1 LGHDT and CDR2 YNNKEL (reference sequence). CDR3 length equals 14 residues. Trimming took off 2 bases at V and 1 base at J, with 9 bases between the two ends.

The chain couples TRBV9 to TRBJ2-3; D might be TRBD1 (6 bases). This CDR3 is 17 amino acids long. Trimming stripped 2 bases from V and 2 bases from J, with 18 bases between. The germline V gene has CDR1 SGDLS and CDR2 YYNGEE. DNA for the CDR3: TGTGCCAGCAGCGTCCTAGGTGGGGGCTCACTCACAGATACGCAGTATTTT. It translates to CASSVLGGGSLTDTQYF.

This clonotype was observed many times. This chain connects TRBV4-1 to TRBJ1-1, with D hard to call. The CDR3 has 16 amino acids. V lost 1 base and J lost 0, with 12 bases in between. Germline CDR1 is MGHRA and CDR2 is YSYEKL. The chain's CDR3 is CASSQAAGAMNTEAFF. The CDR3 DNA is TGCGCCAGCAGCCAAGCGGCAGGAGCCATGAACACTGAAGCTTTCTTT.

In nucleotides, the CDR3 is TGTGCCAGCAGTGAGAGGACGGACACCGGGGAGCTGTTTTTT. Translation gives CASSERTDTGELFF. V is TRBV6-1 and J is TRBJ2-2; D is unclear. Germline values: CDR1 MNHNS, CDR2 SASEGT. V was clipped by 3 bases and J by 3 bases, with 8 bases between them. The CDR3 has 14 amino acids.

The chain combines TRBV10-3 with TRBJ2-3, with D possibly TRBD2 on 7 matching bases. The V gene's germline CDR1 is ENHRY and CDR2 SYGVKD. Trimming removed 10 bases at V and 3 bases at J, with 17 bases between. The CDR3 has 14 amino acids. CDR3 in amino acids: CASRTRGGTDTQYF. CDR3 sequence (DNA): TGTGCCAGCAGAACAAGGGGGGGGACAGATACGCAGTATTTT.

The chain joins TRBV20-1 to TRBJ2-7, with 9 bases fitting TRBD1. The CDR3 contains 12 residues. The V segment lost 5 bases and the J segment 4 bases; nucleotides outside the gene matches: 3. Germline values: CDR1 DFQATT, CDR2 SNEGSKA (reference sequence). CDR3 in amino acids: CSAGDREYEQYF. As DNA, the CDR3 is TGCAGTGCTGGGGACAGGGAGTACGAGCAGTACTTC.

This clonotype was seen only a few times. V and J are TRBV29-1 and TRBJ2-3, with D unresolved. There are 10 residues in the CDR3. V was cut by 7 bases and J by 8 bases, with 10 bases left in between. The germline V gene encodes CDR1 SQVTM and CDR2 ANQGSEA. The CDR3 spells CSALTATQYF. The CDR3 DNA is TGCAGCGCATTGACGGCTACGCAGTATTTT.

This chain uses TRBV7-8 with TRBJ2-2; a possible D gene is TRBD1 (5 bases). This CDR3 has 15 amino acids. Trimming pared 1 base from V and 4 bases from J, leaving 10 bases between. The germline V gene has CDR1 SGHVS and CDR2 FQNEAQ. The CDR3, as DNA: TGTGCCAGCAGCTTAGAACGGACAAGCACCGGGGAGCTGTTTTTT. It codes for CASSLERTSTGELFF.

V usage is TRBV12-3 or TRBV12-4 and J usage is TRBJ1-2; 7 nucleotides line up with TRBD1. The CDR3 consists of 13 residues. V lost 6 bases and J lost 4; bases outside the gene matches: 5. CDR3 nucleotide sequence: TGTGCCAGCAGGTGGGGACAGAGCTATGGCTACACCTTC. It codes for CASRWGQSYGYTF.

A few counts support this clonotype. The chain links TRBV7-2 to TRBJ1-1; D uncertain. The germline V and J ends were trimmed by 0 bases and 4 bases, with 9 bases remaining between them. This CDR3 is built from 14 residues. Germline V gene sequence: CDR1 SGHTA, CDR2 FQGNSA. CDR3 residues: CASSLANWVTEAFF. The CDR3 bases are TGTGCCAGCAGCTTAGCGAATTGGGTCACTGAAGCTTTCTTT. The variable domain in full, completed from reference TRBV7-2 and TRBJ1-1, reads GAGVSQSPSNKVTEKGKDVELRCDPISGHTALYWYRQSLGQGLEFLIYFQGNSAPDKSGLPSDRFSAERTGGSVSTLTIQRTQQEDSAVYLCASSLANWVTEAFFGQGTRLTVV.

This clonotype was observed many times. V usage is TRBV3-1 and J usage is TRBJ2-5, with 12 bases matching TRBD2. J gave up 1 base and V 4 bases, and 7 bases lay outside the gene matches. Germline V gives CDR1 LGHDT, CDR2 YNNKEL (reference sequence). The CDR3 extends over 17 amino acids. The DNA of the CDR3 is TGTGCCAGCAGCCCCGGACTAGCGGGGAACCTCCAAGAGACCCAGTACTTC. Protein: CASSPGLAGNLQETQYF.

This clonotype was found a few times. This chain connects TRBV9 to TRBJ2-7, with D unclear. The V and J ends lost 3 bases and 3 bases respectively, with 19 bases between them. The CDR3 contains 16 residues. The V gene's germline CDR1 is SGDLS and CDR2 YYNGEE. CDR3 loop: CASSGGEVVAGYEQYF. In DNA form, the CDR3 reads TGTGCCAGCAGCGGAGGAGAGGTGGTAGCTGGCTACGAGCAGTACTTC.

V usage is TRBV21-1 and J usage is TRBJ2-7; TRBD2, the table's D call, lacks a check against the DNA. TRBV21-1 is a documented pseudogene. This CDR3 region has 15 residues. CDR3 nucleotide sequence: TGTGCCAGCAGCAAAGGGGGGGCCCTTTCCTACGAGCAGTACTTC. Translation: CASSKGGALSYEQYF.